These T cell receptor beta chains were read from a single sample in a study of blood T cell repertoires in COVID-19. Method: immunoSEQ multiplex PCR; TCRdb's copy keeps in-frame clones and lacks some. The table lists 120,000 to 150,000 clones, roughly 89% of them singletons. Sequenced: peripheral blood. Every receptor here comes from a woman in her forties or fifties with acute or convalescent COVID-19. The CDR3 runs from the conserved cysteine through the conserved F or W. Each record gives: CDR3 protein, CDR3 DNA, clone size, D gene, J gene, V gene. A D gene is named only where the DNA matches it firmly. The size of a clone is reported for some rows only, either as once, few or many, or as a class for expanded clones.

CDR3 protein: CASSLGRTGTNYGYTF; CDR3 DNA: TGCGCCAGCAGCTTGGGAAGGACAGGGACTAACTATGGCTACACCTTC; clone size: once; D gene: TRBD1; J gene: TRBJ1-2; V gene: TRBV5-1
CDR3 protein: CASSPMWGRESYEQYF; CDR3 DNA: TGTGCCAGCAGTCCTATGTGGGGGCGGGAGTCCTACGAGCAGTACTTC; clone size: NA; D gene: NA; J gene: TRBJ2-7; V gene: TRBV28
CDR3 protein: CASSLDRGSYGYTF; CDR3 DNA: TGTGCCAGCAGCTTAGACAGGGGTAGCTATGGCTACACCTTC; clone size: NA; D gene: NA; J gene: TRBJ1-2; V gene: TRBV11-2
CDR3 protein: CASSQDGSSGSYEQYF; CDR3 DNA: TGTGCCAGCAGCCAAGATGGTAGTAGCGGGAGCTACGAGCAGTACTTC; clone size: NA; D gene: TRBD2; J gene: TRBJ2-7; V gene: TRBV4-2
CDR3 protein: CASSDSTGPLLGYTF; CDR3 DNA: TGTGCCAGCAGTGACTCGACAGGGCCTCTACTCGGCTACACCTTC; clone size: NA; D gene: TRBD1; J gene: TRBJ1-2; V gene: TRBV6-4
CDR3 protein: CSVDLPREETDTQYF; CDR3 DNA: TGCAGCGTTGATCTGCCTCGAGAAGAGACAGATACGCAGTATTTT; clone size: NA; D gene: NA; J gene: TRBJ2-3; V gene: TRBV29-1
CDR3 protein: CASSMGDALYYGYTF; CDR3 DNA: TGTGCCAGTAGTATGGGAGACGCCCTTTACTATGGCTACACCTTC; clone size: once; D gene: NA; J gene: TRBJ1-2; V gene: TRBV19
CDR3 protein: CAWSARGPSYQPQHF; CDR3 DNA: TGTGCCTGGAGTGCCAGGGGACCCTCCTATCAGCCCCAGCATTTT; clone size: NA; D gene: NA; J gene: TRBJ1-5; V gene: TRBV30
CDR3 protein: CASSQPTSGGAKNIQYF; CDR3 DNA: TGTGCCAGCAGCCAACCCACTAGCGGGGGGGCCAAAAACATTCAGTACTTC; clone size: NA; D gene: TRBD2; J gene: TRBJ2-4; V gene: TRBV3-1/TRBV3-2
CDR3 protein: CASSPNEDSTDTQYF; CDR3 DNA: TGTGCCAGCAGCCCCAACGAGGATAGCACAGATACGCAGTATTTT; clone size: NA; D gene: NA; J gene: TRBJ2-3; V gene: TRBV7-3
CDR3 protein: CASSEATGTSGYNEQFF; CDR3 DNA: TGTGCCAGCAGTGAAGCGACGGGGACTAGCGGATACAATGAGCAGTTCTTC; clone size: NA; D gene: TRBD2; J gene: TRBJ2-1; V gene: TRBV6-1